This TCR beta chain originates from a study of cytomegalovirus exposure and HLA in healthy donors. The PCR employed 60 Vbeta primers together with 13 Jbeta primers. Profiling relied on immunoSEQ multiplex PCR, and the TCRdb table lists in-frame clones only, not all of them. The data show about 150,000 clones, roughly three quarters seen once. The CDR3 runs to 14 residues. The V gene's germline CDR1 is GTSNPN and CDR2 SVGIG (reference sequence). V shed 3 bases and J shed 0 bases, with 8 bases lying between them. This rearrangement joins TRBV30 to TRBJ2-2; unclear D gene. The source material was PBMCs. The receptor was isolated from a male donor in good health and CMV-seronegative. CDR3 coding DNA: TGTGCCTGGAGCGCAGGTTCGAACACCGGGGAGCTGTTTTTT. Residues: CAWSAGSNTGELFF.